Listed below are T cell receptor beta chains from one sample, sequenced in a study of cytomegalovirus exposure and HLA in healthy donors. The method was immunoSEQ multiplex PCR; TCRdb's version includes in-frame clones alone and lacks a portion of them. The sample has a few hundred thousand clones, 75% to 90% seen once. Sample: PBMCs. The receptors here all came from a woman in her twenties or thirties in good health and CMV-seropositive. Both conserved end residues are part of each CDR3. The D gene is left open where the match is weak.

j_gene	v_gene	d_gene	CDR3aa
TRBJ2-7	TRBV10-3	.	CAISVDSYEQYF
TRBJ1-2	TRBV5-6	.	CASSLQGAPGYTF
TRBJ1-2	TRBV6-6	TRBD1	CASSPDRVVGGYTF
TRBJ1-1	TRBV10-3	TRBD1	CATKNPTGGNTEAFF
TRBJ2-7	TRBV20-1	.	CSAGGSYEQYF
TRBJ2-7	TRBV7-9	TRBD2	CASSAPGTIYEQYF
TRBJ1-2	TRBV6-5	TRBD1	CASRGQDGYTF
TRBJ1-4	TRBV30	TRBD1	CAADRGSTNEKLFF
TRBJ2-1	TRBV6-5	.	CASQSGYNEQFF
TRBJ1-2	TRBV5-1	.	CASSPLTVNYGYTF
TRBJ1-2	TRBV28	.	CASSLKHKPGYTF
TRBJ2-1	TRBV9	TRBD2	CASSATSGNNEQFF
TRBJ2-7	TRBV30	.	CAWSDTAKYEQYF
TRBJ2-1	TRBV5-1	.	CASSGLAQYNEQFF
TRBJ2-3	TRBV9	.	CASSVDGKGYTQYF
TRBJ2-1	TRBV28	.	CASSYSGPSVNEQFF
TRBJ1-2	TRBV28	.	CASRDLNYGYTF
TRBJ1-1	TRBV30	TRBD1	CAWRMTGRMNTEAFF
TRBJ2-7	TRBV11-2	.	CASSLVPGVTYEQYF
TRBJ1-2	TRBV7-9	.	CASSHPLGGYGYTF
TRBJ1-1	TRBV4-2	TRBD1	CASSQRTGDTEAFF
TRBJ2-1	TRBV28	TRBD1	CASSFPGQTYNEQFF
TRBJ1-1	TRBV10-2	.	CASSDRGGRNTEAFF
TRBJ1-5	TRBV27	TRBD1	CASRSTGVSNQPQHF
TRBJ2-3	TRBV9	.	CASSVDQRSWDTQYF
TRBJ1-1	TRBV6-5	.	CASKADWGRTEAFF